Included here is one T cell receptor beta chain sequence, with context. Authors' methods: Amplification of reference gene primers provided the estimated nucleated cell counts. The method was immunoSEQ multiplex PCR; TCRdb's version includes in-frame clones alone and lacks a portion of them. V, J and clone size derive from that table, while D and trimming were established from the DNA sequence. Of 150,000 to 200,000 clones listed, roughly nine tenths were seen once; the top ten hold roughly 2.2%. This CDR3 spans 15 amino acids. The germline gives CDR1 LNHDA, CDR2 SQIVND (reference sequence). V lost 5 bases to trimming and J lost 1 base; unmatched junction nucleotides: 2. This sample is drawn from a study of blood T cell repertoires in COVID-19. At the level of the study: The origin of the acute and convalescent COVID-19 samples was the United States, Italy and Spain. The analysed material was cDNA or gDNA that came from T cells, B-cell-depleted T cells, or PBMCs.

The gene calls are TRBV19 and TRBJ2-2; 9 bases fit TRBD2. The source of this sequence is a man in his 70s with active or convalescent COVID-19. Sequenced material: peripheral blood. This chain's CDR3 is CASSATSGNTGELFF. As DNA, the CDR3 is TGTGCCAGTAGTGCGACTAGCGGGAACACCGGGGAGCTGTTTTTT. The variable domain in full, completed from reference TRBV19 and TRBJ2-2, reads DGGITQSPKYLFRKEGQNVTLSCEQNLNHDAMYWYRQDPGQGLRLIYYSQIVNDFQKGDIAEGYSVSREKKESFPLTVTSAQKNPTAFYLCASSATSGNTGELFFGEGSRLTVL.